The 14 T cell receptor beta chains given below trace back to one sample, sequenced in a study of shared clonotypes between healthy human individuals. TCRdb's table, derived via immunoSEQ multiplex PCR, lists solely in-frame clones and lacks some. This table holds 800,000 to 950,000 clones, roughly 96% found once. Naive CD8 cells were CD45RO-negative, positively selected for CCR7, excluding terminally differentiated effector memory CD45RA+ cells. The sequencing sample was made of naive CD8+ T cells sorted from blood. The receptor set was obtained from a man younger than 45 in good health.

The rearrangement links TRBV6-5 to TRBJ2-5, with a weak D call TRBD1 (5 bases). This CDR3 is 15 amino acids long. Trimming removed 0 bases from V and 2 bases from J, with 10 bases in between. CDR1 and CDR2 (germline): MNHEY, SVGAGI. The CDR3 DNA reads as TGTGCCAGCAGTTACTCGAACAGGCAGCAAGAGACCCAGTACTTC. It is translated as CASSYSNRQQETQYF.

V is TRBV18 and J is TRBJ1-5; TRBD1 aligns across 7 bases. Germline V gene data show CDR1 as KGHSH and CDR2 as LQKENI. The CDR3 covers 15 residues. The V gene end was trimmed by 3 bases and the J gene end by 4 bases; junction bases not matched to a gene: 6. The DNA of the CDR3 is TGTGCCAGCTCACCCGGGGGACAGAAAAATCAGCCCCAGCATTTT. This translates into CASSPGGQKNQPQHF.

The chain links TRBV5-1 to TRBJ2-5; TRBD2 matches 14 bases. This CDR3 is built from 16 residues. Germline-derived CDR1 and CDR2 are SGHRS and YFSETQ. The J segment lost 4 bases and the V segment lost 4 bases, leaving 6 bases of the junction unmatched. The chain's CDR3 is CASSTGLAGAGETQYF. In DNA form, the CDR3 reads TGCGCCAGCAGCACGGGACTAGCGGGAGCAGGAGAGACCCAGTACTTC. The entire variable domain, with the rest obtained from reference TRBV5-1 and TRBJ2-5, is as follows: KAGVTQTPRYLIKTRGQQVTLSCSPISGHRSVSWYQQTPGQGLQFLFEYFSETQRNKGNFPGRFSGRQFSNSRSEMNVSTLELGDSALYLCASSTGLAGAGETQYFGPGTRLLVL.

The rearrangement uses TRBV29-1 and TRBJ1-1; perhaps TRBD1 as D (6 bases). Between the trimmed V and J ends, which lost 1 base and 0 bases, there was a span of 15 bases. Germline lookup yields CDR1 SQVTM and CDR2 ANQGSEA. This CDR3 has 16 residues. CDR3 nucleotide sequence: TGCAGCGTTGAAGGGAACTTGGGGGGCCTGAACACTGAAGCTTTCTTT. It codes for CSVEGNLGGLNTEAFF.

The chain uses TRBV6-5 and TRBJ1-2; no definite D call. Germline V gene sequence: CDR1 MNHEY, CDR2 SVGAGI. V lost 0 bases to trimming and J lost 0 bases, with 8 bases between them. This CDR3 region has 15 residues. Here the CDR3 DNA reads TGTGCCAGCAGTTACTCTCCGGATACTAACTATGGCTACACCTTC. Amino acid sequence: CASSYSPDTNYGYTF.

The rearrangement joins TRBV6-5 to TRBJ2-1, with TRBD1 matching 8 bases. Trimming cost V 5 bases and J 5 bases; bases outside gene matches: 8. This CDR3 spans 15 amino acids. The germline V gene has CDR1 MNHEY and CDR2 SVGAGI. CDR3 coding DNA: TGTGCCAGCAGTCACGAGACAGGGGAAGACAATGAGCAGTTCTTC. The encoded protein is CASSHETGEDNEQFF.

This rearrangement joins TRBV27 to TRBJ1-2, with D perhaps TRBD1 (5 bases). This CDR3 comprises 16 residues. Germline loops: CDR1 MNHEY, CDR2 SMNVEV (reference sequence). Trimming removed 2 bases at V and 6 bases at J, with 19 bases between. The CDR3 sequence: CASSLIGGLQGDGYTF. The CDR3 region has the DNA TGTGCCAGCAGTTTAATTGGGGGTCTCCAGGGCGATGGCTACACCTTC.

CDR3 region: CASRAETSAYEQYF. The CDR3 region has the DNA TGTGCCAGCAGGGCCGAGACTAGCGCCTACGAGCAGTACTTC. The genes are TRBV7-9 and TRBJ2-7, with 8 bases identical to TRBD2. J gave up 2 bases and V 6 bases, and 6 bases lay outside the gene matches. Per germline, CDR1 SEHNR and CDR2 FQNEAQ (reference sequence). The CDR3 length is 14 residues.

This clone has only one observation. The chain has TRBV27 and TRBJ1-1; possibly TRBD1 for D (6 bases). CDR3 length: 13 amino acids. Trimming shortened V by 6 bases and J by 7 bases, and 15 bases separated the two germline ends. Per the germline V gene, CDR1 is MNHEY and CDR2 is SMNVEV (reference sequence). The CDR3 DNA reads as TGTGCCAGCAGGCGAGGGGACACTCTTGAAGCTTTCTTT. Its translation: CASRRGDTLEAFF.

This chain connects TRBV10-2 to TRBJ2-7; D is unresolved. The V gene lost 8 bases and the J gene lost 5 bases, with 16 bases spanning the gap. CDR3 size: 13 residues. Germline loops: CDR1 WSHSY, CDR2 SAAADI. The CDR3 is CASGRQNSNEQYF. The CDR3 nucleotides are TGCGCCAGCGGGCGCCAGAACAGTAACGAGCAGTACTTC.

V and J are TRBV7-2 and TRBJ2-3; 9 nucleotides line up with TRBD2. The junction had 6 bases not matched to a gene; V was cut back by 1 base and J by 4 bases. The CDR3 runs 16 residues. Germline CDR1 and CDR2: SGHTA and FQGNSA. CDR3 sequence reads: CASSLVLAGVSDTQYF. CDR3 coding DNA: TGTGCCAGCAGCTTAGTTTTAGCGGGAGTTTCAGATACGCAGTATTTT.

The CDR3 DNA follows: TGTGCCAGCAGCATCGGACAGGGCCAGACCCAGTACTTC. This gives the protein CASSIGQGQTQYF. V and J are TRBV28 and TRBJ2-5; 8 bases line up with TRBD1. Germline values: CDR1 MDHEN, CDR2 SYDVKM. V lost 6 bases to trimming and J lost 6 bases; unmatched junction nucleotides: 6. The CDR3 extends over 13 amino acids.

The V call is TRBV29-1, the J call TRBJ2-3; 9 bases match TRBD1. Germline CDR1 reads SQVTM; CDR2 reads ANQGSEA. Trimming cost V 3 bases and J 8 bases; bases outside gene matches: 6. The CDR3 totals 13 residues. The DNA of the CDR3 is TGCAGCGTTGACAGGACAGGGGAGGTTACGCAGTATTTT. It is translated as CSVDRTGEVTQYF.

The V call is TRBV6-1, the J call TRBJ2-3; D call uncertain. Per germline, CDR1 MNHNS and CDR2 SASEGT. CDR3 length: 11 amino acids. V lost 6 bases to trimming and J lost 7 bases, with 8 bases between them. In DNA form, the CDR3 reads TGTGCCAGCAGCGTCTTCTATACGCAGTATTTT. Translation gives CASSVFYTQYF.